This T cell receptor beta chain was captured in a study of brain metastases from non-small cell lung cancer. This CDR3 has 13 amino acids. CDR1 is SQVTM, CDR2 ANQGSEA, per germline. With 1 base removed from V and 5 bases from J, the gap between germline ends came to 11 bases. Using immunoSEQ multiplex PCR, the repertoire was profiled, and TCRdb retains in-frame clones only, with some absent. Among around 2,300 clones listed, roughly 86% were seen once. In its sample, this clone was seen once. J is TRBJ2-5 and V is TRBV29-1; TRBD2 might be the D (5 bases). The receptor's source is a donor aged 40 or older with non-small cell lung cancer. The specimen sequenced was tumor-adjacent normal tissue. For the CDR3, the DNA is TGCAGCGTTGAAGTAGGTGGAGGCGAGACCCAGTACTTC. This sequence encodes CSVEVGGGETQYF.